This is a list of T cell receptor beta chains from one sample in a study of PD-1 blockade in classical Hodgkin lymphoma. Repertoires were generated with immunoSEQ multiplex PCR, while TCRdb's copy carries only in-frame clones and drops some. Of under 60,000 clones in the sample, approximately 70% were seen once. Material: peripheral blood mononuclear cells (PBMCs), obtained at baseline. All receptors derive from a human donor with classical Hodgkin lymphoma. The CDR3 runs from the conserved cysteine through the conserved F or W. A D gene is named only where the DNA matches it firmly. Rows may omit the clone size; those that give it use once, few, many or a size class.

D | J | size | V | DNA | CDR3
TRBD2 | TRBJ2-5 | NA | TRBV5-1 | TGCGCCAGCAGCCCAGCGGGAGGGCCAGGGGAGACCCAGTACTTC | CASSPAGGPGETQYF
TRBD2 | TRBJ2-5 | NA | TRBV6-6 | TGTGCCAGCAGTACCTGGACTAGCCAGGGGGAGACCCAGTACTTC | CASSTWTSQGETQYF
NA | TRBJ1-6 | NA | TRBV4-1 | TGCGCCAGCAGCCAAGAGGGAGGGTCCTATAATTCACCCCTCCACTTT | CASSQEGGSYNSPLHF
TRBD1 | TRBJ1-2 | NA | TRBV15 | TGTGCCACCAGCAGAGACCGACAGGGGGCGTGGGGCTACACCTTC | CATSRDRQGAWGYTF
TRBD1 | TRBJ1-3 | once | TRBV11-3 | TGTGCCAGCAGCTCGATCCGGGACAGGGATTATGGAAACACCATATATTTT | CASSSIRDRDYGNTIYF
NA | TRBJ2-2 | NA | TRBV6-1 | TGTGCCAGCAGTGATGTTGTGGCCGGGGAGCTGTTTTTT | CASSDVVAGELFF
NA | TRBJ2-6 | NA | TRBV30 | TGTGCCTGGAGTCCTATCGGGAACTCTGGGGCCAACGTCCTGACTTTC | CAWSPIGNSGANVLTF
NA | TRBJ2-2 | NA | TRBV5-1 | TGCGCCAGCAGCATCCAAGGACAAGGGGAGCTGTTTTTT | CASSIQGQGELFF
NA | TRBJ1-3 | NA | TRBV28 | TGTGCCAGCAGTTTGGGCAGCTCTGGAAACACCATATATTTT | CASSLGSSGNTIYF
TRBD2 | TRBJ2-1 | few | TRBV11-2 | TGTGCCAGCAGCTTTACTAGCGGGAGAGTGAGTAATGAGCAGTTCTTC | CASSFTSGRVSNEQFF
TRBD1 | TRBJ2-3 | NA | TRBV7-2 | TGTGCCAGCAGCCTGGGGACAGACTCACGCGATACGCAGTATTTT | CASSLGTDSRDTQYF
TRBD1 | TRBJ2-1 | NA | TRBV2 | TGTGCCAGCAAGACAGGGGGGGCCTACAATGAGCAGTTCTTC | CASKTGGAYNEQFF
NA | TRBJ1-6 | NA | TRBV18 | TGTGCCAGCTCATTTACTGACAGGTCTTCACCCCTCCACTTT | CASSFTDRSSPLHF
NA | TRBJ1-2 | NA | TRBV7-3 | TGTGCCAGCAGCTTGACAGCTAACTATGGCTACACCTTC | CASSLTANYGYTF
NA | TRBJ2-5 | NA | TRBV10-2 | TGCGCCAGCAGTGAGTCCAGTATGGGTGAGGCCGAGACCCAGTACTTC | CASSESSMGEAETQYF
TRBD2 | TRBJ2-4 | NA | TRBV4-2 | TGTGCCAGCAGCCAAGGGCGGGGGGGCCAAAACAAAAACATTCAGTACTTC | CASSQGRGGQNKNIQYF
NA | TRBJ2-7 | NA | TRBV2 | TGTGCCAGCAGTTGGGCAGGATACACATCCTACGAGCAGTACTTC | CASSWAGYTSYEQYF
NA | TRBJ1-2 | NA | TRBV19 | TGTGCCAGTAGTAAAGGGGTAGTTAACTATGGCTACACCTTC | CASSKGVVNYGYTF
NA | TRBJ1-1 | NA | TRBV5-6 | TGTGCCAGCAGCTTGGGGCACGGCCTCACTGAAGCTTTCTTT | CASSLGHGLTEAFF
NA | TRBJ1-3 | once | TRBV27 | TGTGCCAGCAGTTTCATAGGGCCTGGAAACACCATATATTTT | CASSFIGPGNTIYF
NA | TRBJ2-3 | NA | TRBV27 | TGTGCCAGCAGTTTGAATGGGCTGGATACGCAGTATTTT | CASSLNGLDTQYF
NA | TRBJ1-1 | NA | TRBV2 | TGTGCCAGCAGTGTGTCGGGGACTGAAGCTTTCTTT | CASSVSGTEAFF
NA | TRBJ1-2 | NA | TRBV27 | TGTGCCAGCAGTTCCCCCACCAAGGGCAAGGGCTACACCTTC | CASSSPTKGKGYTF
NA | TRBJ2-3 | NA | TRBV27 | TGTGCCAGCAGCTTCTCCACGAGCACAGATACGCAGTATTTT | CASSFSTSTDTQYF
NA | TRBJ2-7 | few | TRBV4-1 | TGCGCCAGCAGCCAAGATTTCACAAGGGGTACCTACGAGCAGTACTTC | CASSQDFTRGTYEQYF
NA | TRBJ1-4 | NA | TRBV29-1 | TGCAGCGTTGAAGATGGCAGGGGCGATGAAAAACTGTTTTTT | CSVEDGRGDEKLFF
NA | TRBJ1-1 | NA | TRBV20-1 | TGCAGTGCTCGAGAGAACACTGAAGCTTTCTTT | CSARENTEAFF
NA | TRBJ1-5 | NA | TRBV6-4 | TGTGCCAGCACCTCGAGAGGGGGGGCCCAGCCCCAGCATTTT | CASTSRGGAQPQHF
NA | TRBJ1-1 | once | TRBV7-9 | TGTGCCAGCAGCCCTACCTACGGGGAGAACACTGAAGCTTTCTTT | CASSPTYGENTEAFF
NA | TRBJ1-2 | NA | TRBV2 | TGTGCCAGCAGTCTTCCGGGGAGCGGCTACACCTTC | CASSLPGSGYTF
TRBD2 | TRBJ2-1 | NA | TRBV4-2 | TGTGCCAGCAGCCAAGGAACCCTAGCGGGAGCCTACAATGAGCAGTTCTTC | CASSQGTLAGAYNEQFF
TRBD1 | TRBJ2-7 | NA | TRBV6-1 | TGTGCCAGCAGTGGAACCGGGCAGGGGGAACCCTACGAGCAGTACTTC | CASSGTGQGEPYEQYF
NA | TRBJ1-3 | NA | TRBV6-1 | TGTGCCAGCAGTGAAGTCGACAGCTCTGGAAACACCATATATTTT | CASSEVDSSGNTIYF